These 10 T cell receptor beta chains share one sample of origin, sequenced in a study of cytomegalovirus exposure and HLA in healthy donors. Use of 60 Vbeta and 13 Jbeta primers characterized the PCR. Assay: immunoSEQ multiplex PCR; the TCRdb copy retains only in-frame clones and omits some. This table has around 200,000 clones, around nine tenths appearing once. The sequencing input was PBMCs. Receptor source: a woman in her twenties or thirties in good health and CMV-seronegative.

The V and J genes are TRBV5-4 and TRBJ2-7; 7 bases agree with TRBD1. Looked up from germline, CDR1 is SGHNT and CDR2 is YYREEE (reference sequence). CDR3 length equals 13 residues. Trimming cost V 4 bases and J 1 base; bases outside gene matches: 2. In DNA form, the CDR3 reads TGTGCCAGCAGCAGACAGGGATCCTACGAGCAGTACTTC. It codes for CASSRQGSYEQYF.

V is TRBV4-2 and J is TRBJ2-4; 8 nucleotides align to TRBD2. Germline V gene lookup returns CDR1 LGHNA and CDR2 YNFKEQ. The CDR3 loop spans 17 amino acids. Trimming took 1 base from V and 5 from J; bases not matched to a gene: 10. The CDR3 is CASSQGYGGAVENIQYF. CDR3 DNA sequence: TGTGCCAGCAGCCAAGGGTACGGGGGGGCGGTTGAAAACATTCAGTACTTC.

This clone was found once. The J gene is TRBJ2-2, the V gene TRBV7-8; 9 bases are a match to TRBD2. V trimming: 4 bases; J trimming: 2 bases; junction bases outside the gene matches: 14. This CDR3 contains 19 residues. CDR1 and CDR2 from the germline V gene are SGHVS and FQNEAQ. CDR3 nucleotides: TGTGCCAGCAGCTCCACCCCGGGTAGCGGGAGATTAAACACCGGGGAGCTGTTTTTT. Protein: CASSSTPGSGRLNTGELFF.

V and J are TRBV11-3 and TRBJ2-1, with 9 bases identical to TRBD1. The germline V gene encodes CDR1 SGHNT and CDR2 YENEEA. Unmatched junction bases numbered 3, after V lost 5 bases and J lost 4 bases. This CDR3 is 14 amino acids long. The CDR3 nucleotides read TGTGCCAGCAGCCCGGGACAGGGTTACAATGAGCAGTTCTTC. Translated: CASSPGQGYNEQFF.

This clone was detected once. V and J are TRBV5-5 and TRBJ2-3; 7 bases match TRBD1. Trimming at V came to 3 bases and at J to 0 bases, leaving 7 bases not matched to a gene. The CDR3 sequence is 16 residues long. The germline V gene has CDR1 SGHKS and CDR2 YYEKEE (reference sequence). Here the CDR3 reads CASSSFRDSSTDTQYF. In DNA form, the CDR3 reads TGTGCCAGCAGCTCCTTCCGGGACAGCAGCACAGATACGCAGTATTTT.

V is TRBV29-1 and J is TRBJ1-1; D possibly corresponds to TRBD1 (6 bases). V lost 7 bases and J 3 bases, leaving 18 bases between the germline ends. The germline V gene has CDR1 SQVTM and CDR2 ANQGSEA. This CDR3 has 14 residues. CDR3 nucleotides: TGCAGCGCTAGGGAGGGGGGGCCACACACTGAAGCTTTCTTT. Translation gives CSAREGGPHTEAFF. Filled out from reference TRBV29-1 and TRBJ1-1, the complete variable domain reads SAVISQKPSRDICQRGTSLTIQCQVDSQVTMMFWYRQQPGQSLTLIATANQGSEATYESGFVIDKFPISRPNLTFSTLTVSNMSPEDSSIYLCSAREGGPHTEAFFGQGTRLTVV.

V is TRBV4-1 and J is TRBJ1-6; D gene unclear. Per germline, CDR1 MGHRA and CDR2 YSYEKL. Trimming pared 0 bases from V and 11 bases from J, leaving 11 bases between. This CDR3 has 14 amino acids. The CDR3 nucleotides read TGCGCCAGCAGCCAAGATAGGGAGAGTCCACCCCTCCACTTT. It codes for CASSQDRESPPLHF.

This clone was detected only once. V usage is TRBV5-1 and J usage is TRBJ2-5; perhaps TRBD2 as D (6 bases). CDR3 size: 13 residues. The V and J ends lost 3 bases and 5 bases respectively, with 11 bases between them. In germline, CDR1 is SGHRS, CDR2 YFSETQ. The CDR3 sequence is CASSWEDGETQYF. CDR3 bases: TGCGCCAGCAGCTGGGAGGACGGGGAGACCCAGTACTTC.

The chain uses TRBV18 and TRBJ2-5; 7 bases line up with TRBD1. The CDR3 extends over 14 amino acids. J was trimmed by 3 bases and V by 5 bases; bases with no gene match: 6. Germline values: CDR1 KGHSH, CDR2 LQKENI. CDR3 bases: TGTGCCAGCTCAACATATGGACAGGAAGAGACCCAGTACTTC. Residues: CASSTYGQEETQYF.

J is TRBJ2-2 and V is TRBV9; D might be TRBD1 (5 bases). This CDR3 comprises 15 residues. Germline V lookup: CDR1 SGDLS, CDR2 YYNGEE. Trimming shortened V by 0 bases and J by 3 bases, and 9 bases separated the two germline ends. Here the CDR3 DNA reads TGTGCCAGCAGCGTAGAGGGGCTTTACACCGGGGAGCTGTTTTTT. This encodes CASSVEGLYTGELFF.